This T cell receptor (beta chain) appears in the sequencing data of a study of T cell responses to AZD1222 COVID-19 vaccine (dated by TCRdb to the early 2020s). Some background on the complete study: AZD1222 recipients whose second dose came at about 4 weeks and those whose second dose came at about 12 weeks were combined into one group, since spike-specific TCR depth and breadth did not differ between the two schedules. TCR sequencing was performed for roughly 250 trial participants, of whom approximately 200 were given two doses of AZD1222 and approximately 25 were given two doses of MenACWY control vaccine. Trial participants were enrolled by age into subgroups of 18-55, 56-69 and 70-plus years, and around 140, 26 and 57 TCR-sequenced participants, respectively, were included in these subgroups.

Broader findings and caveats from the paper: Because no day 14 peak-response samples were available, the repertoires could be characterized only after the peak T cell response. CD4 TCRs associated with the vaccine covered the entire spike protein, and the dominant responses were in regions 160-218 and 743-854. In the small 56-69-year group, the increase in depth fell short of significance, most likely because of low power. Participants were mostly white British, with more females than males. The authors suggested clonal diversity may have been underestimated. Only five to seven AZD1222 recipients were SARS-CoV-2 seropositive at baseline, limiting conclusions about previously exposed vaccinees. A significant rise in spike-specific TCR breadth and depth was observed after two AZD1222 doses relative to day 0 and relative to MenACWY recipients. Reportedly, almost half of the unique spike-specific TCRs recognized epitopes lying outside the regions that are mutated in the B.1.351 and B.1.1.7 variants.

The CDR3 regions of human TCRbeta chains were analyzed by immunosequencing. The paper's processing steps were these. Repertoire TCRs were matched against a reference library of SARS-CoV-2-specific TCRs generated with the MIRA antigen-specificity platform. Breadth meant the fraction of unique TCRs that were SARS-CoV-2-associated, whereas depth meant the fraction of total T cells that were SARS-CoV-2-associated. Using the MIRA data, each spike-specific TCR was assigned both to the spike region to which the TCR was reactive and to a CD4 or CD8 class. Log10-transformed breadth and depth values were compared by one-way ANOVA with Sidak's multiple comparisons tests. TCRdb carries this immuneACCESS record with in-frame sequences only. Its versions omit some clonotypes, under half of them owing to an unresolved V gene in the studies checked, with the rest unexplained. V, J and clone size are those of that table, while D and trimming were read from the DNA. This sample holds some 170,000 clones; roughly nine tenths were observed only once. Of the sample, about 2.5% is held by the ten largest clones.

Comments on this clone: The antigen this receptor binds is unknown. There are no base qualities to consult, and no much larger clone falls within one base.

The sample's time point label, in plain terms: baseline before first vaccination. Vaccinee samples were obtained from the UK trials COV001 and COV002, which included a single-blind randomized controlled phase 2/3 trial of AZD1222 (ChAdOx1 nCoV-19) in healthy adults. For TCRbeta chain sequencing, PBMC samples were collected from trial participants at day 0 and at day 28 after the second dose. The source was peripheral blood, collected on day 0 of AZD1222 vaccination. The clonotype was recovered from an adult in good health.

The nucleotide sequence reads as follows: TGTGCTAGTGGTCCGAGGGGACAGGATAACTATGGCTACACCTTC. This is translated as CASGPRGQDNYGYTF. The receptor chain draws on TRBV12-5 and TRBJ1-2, with TRBD1 matching 8 junction bases. V loses 5 bases at its end and J loses 1 base; junction bases beyond the gene matches: 6. According to the germline V gene, CDR1 reads LGHNT and CDR2 reads FRNRAP. The CDR3, cysteine through phenylalanine, is 15 amino acids long. The kept DNA is CDR3 alone, 45 bases in frame from the first base.